The source of this T cell receptor (beta chain) is a study of blood T cell repertoires in COVID-19. About the research overall: Acute-phase and convalescent COVID-19 samples originated in the United States, Italy and Spain. Sources were T cells, B-cell-depleted T cells, or PBMCs; the material itself was cDNA or gDNA.

Losses at the gene ends were 3 bases for V and 10 bases for J; bases not matched to a gene: 8. Germline CDR1 reads SGDLS; CDR2 reads YYNGEE. The CDR3 has 14 amino acids. As processed by the authors: Amplifying reference gene primers gave estimates of nucleated cell counts. Measured with immunoSEQ multiplex PCR; TCRdb has only the in-frame clones, and not every one. From that table come the V and J calls and clone size; the DNA was used to work out D and trimming. The sample carries approximately 180,000 clones, about 91% recorded once. The clonotype was recovered from a woman aged 45-65 years with acute or convalescent COVID-19. The sample was peripheral blood. The chain has TRBV9 and TRBJ2-1; 9 nucleotides line up with TRBD1. CDR3 bases: TGTGCCAGCAGCGCCCGACTAGGACAGGGGGAGCAGTTCTTC. It encodes CASSARLGQGEQFF. Using reference TRBV9 and TRBJ2-1 for the parts outside the CDR3, the full variable domain is DSGVTQTPKHLITATGQRVTLRCSPRSGDLSVYWYQQSLDQGLQFLIQYYNGEERAKGNILERFSAQQFPDLHSELNLSSLELGDSALYFCASSARLGQGEQFFGPGTRLTVL.